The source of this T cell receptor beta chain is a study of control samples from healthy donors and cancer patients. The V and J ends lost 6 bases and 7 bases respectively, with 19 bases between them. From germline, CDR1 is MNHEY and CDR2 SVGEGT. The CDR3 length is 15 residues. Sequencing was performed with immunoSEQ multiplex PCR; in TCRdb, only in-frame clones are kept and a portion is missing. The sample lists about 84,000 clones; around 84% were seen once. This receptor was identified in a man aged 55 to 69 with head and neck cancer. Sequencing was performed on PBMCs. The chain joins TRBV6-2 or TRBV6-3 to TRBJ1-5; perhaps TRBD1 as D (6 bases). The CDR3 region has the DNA TGTGCCAGCAGCGAGGGTTGGGGGGCGAGGCAGCCCCAGCATTTT. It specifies CASSEGWGARQPQHF.